These 2 T cell receptor beta chains were sequenced from one sample in a study of cytomegalovirus exposure and HLA in healthy donors. PCR was performed using 60 Vbeta and 13 Jbeta primers. The repertoire was sequenced with immunoSEQ multiplex PCR; TCRdb's copy has only in-frame clones and lacks some. The sample carries about 120,000 clones, under 12% recorded once. Specimen: PBMCs. All receptors derive from a young woman in good health and CMV-seropositive.

This clone appeared a few times. The gene calls are TRBV5-1 and TRBJ1-2, with 10 bases identical to TRBD1. Trimming took 3 bases from V and 8 from J; bases not matched to a gene: 7. There are 14 residues in the CDR3. CDR1 is SGHRS and CDR2 is YFSETQ in the germline V gene. The DNA for the CDR3 is TGCGCCAGCAGCTCGGGACAGGGGACGAGCGGCTACACCTTC. Encoded protein: CASSSGQGTSGYTF.

This clone was observed a handful of times. The rearrangement uses TRBV13 and TRBJ2-3; 10 bases map to TRBD2. Losses at the gene ends were 5 bases for V and 8 bases for J; bases not matched to a gene: 13. CDR3 length: 16 residues. The germline CDR1 and CDR2 sequences are PRHDT and FYEKMQ (reference sequence). CDR3 in DNA: TGTGCCAGCAGCCCGGGATGGCTAGCGGGAGCCCCTACGCAGTATTTT. Its protein is CASSPGWLAGAPTQYF.